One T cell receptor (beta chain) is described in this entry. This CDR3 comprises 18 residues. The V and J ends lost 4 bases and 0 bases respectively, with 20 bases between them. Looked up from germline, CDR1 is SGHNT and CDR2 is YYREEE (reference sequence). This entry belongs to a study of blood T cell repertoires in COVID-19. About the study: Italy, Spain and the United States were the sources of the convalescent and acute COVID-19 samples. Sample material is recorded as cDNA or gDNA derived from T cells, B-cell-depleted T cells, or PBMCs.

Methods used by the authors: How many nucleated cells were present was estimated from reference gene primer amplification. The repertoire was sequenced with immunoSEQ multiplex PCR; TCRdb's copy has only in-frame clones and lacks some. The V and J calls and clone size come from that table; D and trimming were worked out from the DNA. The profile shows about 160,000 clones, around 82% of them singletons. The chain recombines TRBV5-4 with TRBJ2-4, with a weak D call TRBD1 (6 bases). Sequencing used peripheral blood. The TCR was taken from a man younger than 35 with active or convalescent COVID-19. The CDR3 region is CASSPGSGTPVAKNIQYF. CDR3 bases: TGTGCCAGCAGCCCCGGTTCCGGGACACCTGTAGCCAAAAACATTCAGTACTTC.